The 15 T cell receptor beta chains listed next were all sequenced from one sample in a study of shared clonotypes between healthy human individuals. TCRdb keeps only in-frame clones here, not all; method: immunoSEQ multiplex PCR. The sample includes hundreds of thousands of clones, around 96% of them seen just once. Naive-designated CD8 cells lacked CD45RO, were positively enriched for CCR7, and omitted terminally differentiated effector memory CD45RA+ cells. The sample comprised naive CD8+ T cells sorted from blood. These receptors were obtained from a woman in her 30s in good health.

The chain links TRBV10-1 to TRBJ2-2, with TRBD2 matching 11 bases. Germline V gene lookup returns CDR1 WNHNN and CDR2 SYGVQD (reference sequence). The V and J ends lost 3 bases and 4 bases, in that order; junction bases with no gene match: 13. This CDR3 has 19 residues. CDR3 loop: CASSDDLAGGIEPTGELFF. The CDR3 DNA sequence: TGCGCCAGCAGTGATGATCTAGCGGGAGGTATTGAACCCACCGGGGAGCTGTTTTTT.

This sequence joins TRBV27 and TRBJ2-1; D is uncertain. Between the trimmed V and J ends, which lost 5 bases and 0 bases, there was a span of 11 bases. From germline, CDR1 is MNHEY and CDR2 SMNVEV (reference sequence). This CDR3 has 15 amino acids. The CDR3, as DNA: TGTGCCAGCAGTCGGGCACCTCACTCCTACAATGAGCAGTTCTTC. It codes for CASSRAPHSYNEQFF.

The J gene is TRBJ1-1, the V gene TRBV5-6; 8 nucleotides align to TRBD1. Germline CDR1 SGHDT, CDR2 YYEEEE. Losses at the gene ends were 4 bases for V and 2 bases for J; bases not matched to a gene: 7. The CDR3 loop spans 15 amino acids. Here the CDR3 DNA reads TGTGCCAGCAGCACCCGGGACAGGATCAACACTGAAGCTTTCTTT. Translating gives CASSTRDRINTEAFF. The whole variable domain, filled in from reference TRBV5-6 and TRBJ1-1, reads DAGVTQSPTHLIKTRGQQVTLRCSPKSGHDTVSWYQQALGQGPQFIFQYYEEEERQRGNFPDRFSGHQFPNYSSELNVNALLLGDSALYLCASSTRDRINTEAFFGQGTRLTVV.

The rearrangement links TRBV7-9 to TRBJ2-2, with D maybe TRBD1 (6 bases). The germline CDR1 and CDR2 sequences are SEHNR and FQNEAQ (reference sequence). V lost 5 bases and J 13 bases, leaving 11 bases between the germline ends. There are 11 residues in the CDR3. The CDR3 DNA follows: TGTGCCAGCAGCACACAGGGAGTGCTGTTTTTT. This gives the protein CASSTQGVLFF.

V is TRBV30 and J is TRBJ1-1, with 7 bases fitting TRBD1. There are 15 residues in the CDR3. V lost 3 bases, J lost 4 bases, and 11 bases stayed unmatched. Germline V gene data show CDR1 as GTSNPN and CDR2 as SVGIG (reference sequence). CDR3 nucleotides: TGTGCCTGGAGCCTGGAATTCGGGACAGTCACTGAAGCTTTCTTT. Translating it yields CAWSLEFGTVTEAFF.

This chain joins TRBV28 and TRBJ2-3; D not resolved. Trimming left V 1 base short and J 0 bases short, with 8 bases between. This CDR3 contains 15 residues. The germline V gene has CDR1 MDHEN and CDR2 SYDVKM. The CDR3 loop is CASSLYRVSTDTQYF. The CDR3 DNA is TGTGCCAGCAGTTTATACAGAGTTAGCACAGATACGCAGTATTTT.

This clone was observed once. The rearrangement joins TRBV29-1 to TRBJ2-3; TRBD2 matches at 8 bases. The CDR3 totals 15 residues. CDR1 is SQVTM, CDR2 ANQGSEA, per germline. The J segment lost 3 bases and the V segment lost 3 bases, leaving 8 bases of the junction unmatched. Here the CDR3 reads CSVDSAGVRTDTQYF. The CDR3, as DNA: TGCAGCGTTGATTCAGCGGGAGTAAGAACAGATACGCAGTATTTT.

In its sample, this clone was seen once. The J gene is TRBJ2-1, the V gene TRBV1; the table's D call, TRBD2, was not checked against the DNA. TRBV1 constitutes a pseudogene. CDR3 length: 19 amino acids. The CDR3 nucleotides read TGCACCAGCAGCCAAGACCCTAGCGGGAGGGCCGGTTCCTACAATGAGCAGTTCTTC. This sequence encodes CTSSQDPSGRAGSYNEQFF.

V gene TRBV2 combines with J gene TRBJ2-3; 7 bases agree with TRBD2. The CDR3 has 16 amino acids. The V and J ends lost 2 bases and 0 bases, in that order; junction bases with no gene match: 5. The germline V gene has CDR1 SNHLY and CDR2 FYNNEI. As DNA, the CDR3 is TGTGCCAGCAGTGAACTTGGCGGGGGTAGCACAGATACGCAGTATTTT. Encoded protein: CASSELGGGSTDTQYF.

The chain links TRBV28 to TRBJ2-7; TRBD2 matches 12 bases. The trim removed 4 bases at V and 6 bases at J, leaving 13 bases unmatched. This CDR3 spans 17 amino acids. Germline CDR1 reads MDHEN; CDR2 reads SYDVKM. The DNA for the CDR3 is TGTGCCAGCAGTTCCCCCCCCTCTAGCGGGAGGGTGGTCGAGCAGTACTTC. This translates into CASSSPPSSGRVVEQYF.

V gene TRBV5-1 combines with J gene TRBJ2-1, with 10 bases lining up with TRBD2. With 4 bases clipped from V and 8 bases from J, the junction kept 9 bases outside the gene matches. There are 15 residues in the CDR3. The germline CDR1 and CDR2 sequences are SGHRS and YFSETQ. CDR3 region: CASSPSSGRRYEQFF. The CDR3 DNA reads TGCGCCAGCAGCCCTTCTAGCGGGAGACGATATGAGCAGTTCTTC.

This clone was seen just once. This sample also contains other DNA sequences that code for the same CDR3. V and J are TRBV7-8 and TRBJ2-7; maybe TRBD1 (5 bases). This CDR3 is built from 15 residues. CDR1 and CDR2 (germline): SGHVS, FQNEAQ. The V end was cut by 2 bases, the J end by 1 base, with 12 bases between. For the CDR3, the DNA is TGTGCCAGCAGCTTATTGCAGGGTGTATCCTACGAGCAGTACTTC. It translates to CASSLLQGVSYEQYF.

The J gene is TRBJ2-7, the V gene TRBV19; D might be TRBD2 (5 bases). Trimming removed 0 bases from V and 2 bases from J, with 11 bases in between. CDR1 and CDR2 (germline): LNHDA, SQIVND (reference sequence). The CDR3 is 15 residues long. In DNA form, the CDR3 reads TGTGCCAGTAGTATAGACTCCGGGAACACCTACGAGCAGTACTTC. Protein product: CASSIDSGNTYEQYF.

The chain carries TRBV4-2 and TRBJ2-7; D is perhaps TRBD2 (6 bases). Germline V gene lookup returns CDR1 LGHNA and CDR2 YNFKEQ. This CDR3 is built from 16 residues. Trimming took off 0 bases at V and 6 bases at J, with 18 bases between the two ends. The CDR3, as DNA: TGTGCCAGCAGCCAAGATCAAGCCGGGGGAAAGAGCGAGCAGTACTTC. Its protein is CASSQDQAGGKSEQYF.

The gene calls are TRBV4-2 and TRBJ2-7, with 12 positions matching TRBD2. Per the germline V gene, CDR1 is LGHNA and CDR2 is YNFKEQ. This CDR3 is built from 15 residues. V shed 4 bases, J shed 5 bases, and the junction held 6 bases outside the gene matches. CDR3 sequence (DNA): TGTGCCAGCAGCCCCCGACTAGCGGGAGTCGACGAGCAGTACTTC. Amino acid sequence: CASSPRLAGVDEQYF.